This T cell receptor beta chain was recorded in a study of monozygotic twins with inflammatory bowel disease. Reprocessing the 5' RACE reads, TCRdb reports a single entry for every CDR3 protein and omits DNA. The repertoire table contains approximately 340,000 distinct CDR3 sequences. Germline V gene sequence: CDR1 MNHNS, CDR2 SASEGT. The CDR3 is made up of 17 amino acids. The chain couples TRBV6-1 to TRBJ1-5; TCRdb calls TRBD1, which cannot be checked without DNA. The TCR sequence derives from a human donor with ulcerative colitis or Crohn's disease, or a healthy co-twin of an affected twin (not recorded which). The sequenced sample consisted of blood. CDR3 protein: CASRPLTDRGSNQPQHF.